This entry features one TCR beta chain sequence. What it binds is not known. The data are from a study of T cells in Graves' hyperthyroidism and ophthalmopathy. Findings and caveats of the study: Ophthalmopathy was separated from stable hyperthyroidism by a 13 V-J model.

V gave up 7 bases and J gave up 7 bases, with 17 bases separating them. Germline assignment: CDR1 SNHLY and CDR2 FYNNEI. The CDR3 is made up of 15 amino acids. Using RNA transcripts as the source, TCR beta CDR3 regions were amplified. TCR CDR3 underwent first-round RT-PCR with the HTBI primer set. From the multiplex PCR reads, TCRdb called clonotypes with MiXCR, one entry per CDR3 protein. This sample yields approximately 520,000 distinct CDR3 sequences, of which around 21% are seen a single time; less than 30% belongs to the top ten. The origin of this receptor is a man aged 18 to 30 with Graves' hyperthyroidism. Sequencing input: blood. The rearrangement joins TRBV2 to TRBJ1-6; D remains unclear. The DNA of the CDR3 is TGTGCCAGCAACCAGGAGTTGGGGATGAATTCACCCCTCCACTTT. Protein: CASNQELGMNSPLHF.